These 30 T cell receptor beta chains originate from one sample sequenced in a study of blood T cell repertoires in COVID-19. Measured with immunoSEQ multiplex PCR; TCRdb has only the in-frame clones, and not every one. The data contain fewer than 45,000 clones, around 70% of them singletons. The specimen sequenced was peripheral blood. These receptors were obtained from a man between 65 and 79 years old with COVID-19, enrolled during active disease.

The V and J genes are TRBV18 and TRBJ2-5; 14 bases are a match to TRBD2. The CDR3 runs 16 residues. CDR1 KGHSH and CDR2 LQKENI come from the germline V gene. Trimming took 3 bases from V and 5 from J; bases not matched to a gene: 5. For the CDR3, the DNA is TGTGCCAGCTCACCGACTAGCGGGGGGGTCCGGGAGACCCAGTACTTC. Translated: CASSPTSGGVRETQYF.

The CDR3 spells CASSRRVGVGANVLTF. The CDR3 DNA is TGCGCCAGCAGCCGGAGGGTGGGGGTTGGGGCCAACGTCCTGACTTTC. The gene calls are TRBV4-1 and TRBJ2-6; a weak D match, TRBD2 (6 bases). V gave up 4 bases and J gave up 3 bases, with 13 bases separating them. This CDR3 contains 16 residues. Germline V lookup: CDR1 MGHRA, CDR2 YSYEKL.

In nucleotides, the CDR3 is TGTGCCAGCTCACCAGGGGGACAGGGGGCCAATGAGCAGTTCTTC. It yields the protein CASSPGGQGANEQFF. This chain links TRBV18 with TRBJ2-1, with 12 bases fitting TRBD1. This CDR3 contains 15 residues. Trimming cost V 2 bases and J 6 bases; bases outside gene matches: 2. In germline, CDR1 is KGHSH, CDR2 LQKENI.

The chain combines TRBV5-1 with TRBJ1-1; D is possibly TRBD1 (6 bases). V was pared by 4 bases and J by 1 base, with 8 bases between. The CDR3 spans 13 residues. Germline CDR1 and CDR2: SGHRS and YFSETQ. As DNA, the CDR3 is TGCGCCAGCAGCCAGGGACAGAACACTGAAGCTTTCTTT. The encoded protein is CASSQGQNTEAFF.

This rearrangement joins TRBV7-2 to TRBJ1-5; 11 bases are a match to TRBD1. Germline-derived CDR1 and CDR2 are SGHTA and FQGNSA. This CDR3 is 16 amino acids long. J gave up 4 bases and V 3 bases, and 5 bases lay outside the gene matches. CDR3 DNA: TGTGCCAGCAGCTTGGGACAGGGGGGGAGGAATCAGCCCCAGCATTTT. Its translation is CASSLGQGGRNQPQHF.

This clone came up a few times. V and J are TRBV4-1 and TRBJ1-3, with TRBD1 as a possible D gene (5 bases). The CDR3 is 15 amino acids. The V gene lost 1 base and the J gene lost 4 bases, with 11 bases spanning the gap. In germline, CDR1 is MGHRA, CDR2 YSYEKL. CDR3 loop: CASSQGRREGNTIYF. In DNA form, the CDR3 reads TGCGCCAGCAGCCAAGGGCGCAGGGAAGGAAACACCATATATTTT.

The chain carries TRBV28 and TRBJ1-2, with a weak D call TRBD1 (5 bases). Germline V gene data show CDR1 as MDHEN and CDR2 as SYDVKM. The V end lost 5 bases, the J end lost 7 bases, and 23 bases lay between the germline ends. The CDR3 contains 16 residues. CDR3 sequence (DNA): TGTGCCAGCAGTCTCGGACAAATCGCAACCGTTCTTGGCTACACCTTC. The encoded protein is CASSLGQIATVLGYTF.

The chain joins TRBV28 to TRBJ2-7; weak D call: TRBD2 (5 bases). This CDR3 has 14 residues. V was shortened by 3 bases and J by 1 base, with 10 bases between the two germline ends. From germline, CDR1 is MDHEN and CDR2 SYDVKM. Here the CDR3 DNA reads TGTGCCAGCAGTTTTCGAGGGATTTCCTACGAGCAGTACTTC. It is translated as CASSFRGISYEQYF. The full variable domain, rest sourced from reference TRBV28 and TRBJ2-7, is DVKVTQSSRYLVKRTGEKVFLECVQDMDHENMFWYRQDPGLGLRLIYFSYDVKMKEKGDIPEGYSVSREKKERFSLILESASTNQTSMYLCASSFRGISYEQYFGPGTRLTVT.

This clone was observed a few times. This chain connects TRBV2 to TRBJ2-2, with 9 bases fitting TRBD1. Germline V gives CDR1 SNHLY, CDR2 FYNNEI. The CDR3 loop spans 15 amino acids. V was pared by 6 bases and J by 3 bases, with 5 bases of the junction left unmatched. The chain's CDR3 is CASRKQGADTGELFF. Written as DNA, the CDR3 is TGTGCCAGCAGAAAACAGGGGGCAGACACCGGGGAGCTGTTTTTT. The full variable domain, rest sourced from reference TRBV2 and TRBJ2-2, is EPEVTQTPSHQVTQMGQEVILRCVPISNHLYFYWYRQILGQKVEFLVSFYNNEISEKSEIFDDQFSVERPDGSNFTLKIRSTKLEDSAMYFCASRKQGADTGELFFGEGSRLTVL.

This chain links TRBV19 with TRBJ2-2; 9 bases agree with TRBD1. After removal of 6 bases from V and 7 bases from J, the junction contained 6 bases not matched to a gene. Germline V gene data show CDR1 as LNHDA and CDR2 as SQIVND (reference sequence). CDR3 length: 14 amino acids. CDR3 DNA sequence: TGTGCCAGTAGGGGACAGGGTACAAACGGGGAGCTGTTTTTT. Its translation is CASRGQGTNGELFF.

The CDR3 protein is CASSEHRGATNEKLFF. CDR3 DNA sequence: TGTGCCAGCAGTGAACACAGGGGAGCAACTAATGAAAAACTGTTTTTT. This chain uses TRBV6-1 with TRBJ1-4, with 7 nucleotides matching TRBD1. The CDR3 is made up of 16 amino acids. CDR1 is MNHNS, CDR2 SASEGT, per germline. V lost 2 bases, J lost 0 bases, and 3 bases stayed unmatched.

The chain combines TRBV29-1 with TRBJ2-3; 7 bases are shared with TRBD1. J lost 0 bases, V lost 1 base, and 1 base had no gene match. In germline, CDR1 is SQVTM, CDR2 ANQGSEA. The CDR3 contains 14 residues. The CDR3 region has the DNA TGCAGCGTTGAAGGGACAGGTAGCACAGATACGCAGTATTTT. This gives the protein CSVEGTGSTDTQYF.

The rearrangement joins TRBV18 to TRBJ1-2, with D unresolved. CDR3 length: 12 amino acids. The V end was cut by 3 bases, the J end by 12 bases, with 14 bases between. Germline V lookup: CDR1 KGHSH, CDR2 LQKENI. The CDR3 is CASSPAAAPNTF. The DNA of the CDR3 is TGTGCCAGCTCACCCGCGGCCGCTCCGAACACCTTC.

The rearrangement links TRBV7-2 to TRBJ1-5; 7 nucleotides match TRBD1. With 4 bases clipped from V and 5 bases from J, the junction kept 8 bases outside the gene matches. The CDR3 is made up of 15 amino acids. CDR1 is SGHTA, CDR2 FQGNSA, per germline. CDR3 in DNA: TGTGCCAGCAGCTCCCTGACAGGGAGCTATCAGCCCCAGCATTTT. Amino acid sequence: CASSSLTGSYQPQHF.

This clone was seen a single time. The V gene is TRBV19, the J gene TRBJ2-2, with D unresolved. CDR1 and CDR2 from the germline V gene are LNHDA and SQIVND (reference sequence). The length of the CDR3 is 15 residues. Trimming removed 1 base from V and 2 bases from J, with 8 bases in between. The CDR3 DNA is TGTGCCAGTAGTATAGCACAGACCAACACCGGGGAGCTGTTTTTT. Its protein is CASSIAQTNTGELFF.

The chain employs TRBV3-1 (or the pseudogene TRBV3-2) and TRBJ1-2; 8 bases line up with TRBD1. V gave up 4 bases and J gave up 5 bases; unmatched junction bases: 9. The CDR3 spans 15 residues. Germline V gene sequence: CDR1 LGHDT, CDR2 YNNKEL (reference sequence). The CDR3 DNA sequence: TGTGCCAGCAGCCCATTACCGACAGGGGATTATGGCTACACCTTC. This codes for CASSPLPTGDYGYTF.

This chain links TRBV12-5 with TRBJ2-2; a possible D gene is TRBD1 (5 bases). The CDR3 runs 18 residues. Trimming stripped 0 bases from V and 0 bases from J, with 14 bases between. Germline CDR1 is LGHNT and CDR2 is FRNRAP. The CDR3 region is CASGLVQDQHANTGELFF. CDR3 bases: TGTGCTAGTGGTTTGGTACAGGATCAACACGCGAACACCGGGGAGCTGTTTTTT.

The chain links TRBV24-1 to TRBJ2-2; D perhaps matches TRBD2 (7 bases). Trimming took 4 bases from V and 2 from J, leaving 16 bases between them. This CDR3 comprises 17 residues. Germline CDR1 KGHDR, CDR2 SFDVKD. The CDR3 loop is CATSEPRGGTNTGELFF. In DNA form, the CDR3 reads TGTGCCACCAGTGAGCCCCGCGGGGGCACCAACACCGGGGAGCTGTTTTTT.

The chain couples TRBV7-5 to TRBJ2-2; TRBD2, as called in the table, went unchecked against the DNA. TRBV7-5 is classified as a pseudogene. This CDR3 is built from 15 residues. In DNA form, the CDR3 reads TGTGTCAGACCCGGGGTGAAGGGCTCATCCGGGGAGCTGTTTTTT. It specifies CVRPGVKGSSGELFF.

This clone was seen only a few times. This sequence joins TRBV10-1 and TRBJ2-3, with 10 bases identical to TRBD2. V shed 3 bases and J 4 bases; nucleotides not matched to a gene: 4. Looked up from germline, CDR1 is WNHNN and CDR2 is SYGVQD (reference sequence). The CDR3 is made up of 15 amino acids. As DNA, the CDR3 is TGCGCCAGCAGTGACAGAGCGGGAGGGGCAGATACGCAGTATTTT. Translation: CASSDRAGGADTQYF.

The chain recombines TRBV5-1 with TRBJ2-3; D remains unclear. CDR1 and CDR2 (germline): SGHRS, YFSETQ. There are 13 residues in the CDR3. The CDR3 nucleotides read TGCGCTGCCAGCGACGAGTACACAGATACGCAGTATTTT. Protein: CAASDEYTDTQYF. The full variable domain, completed using reference TRBV5-1 and TRBJ2-3, is KAGVTQTPRYLIKTRGQQVTLSCSPISGHRSVSWYQQTPGQGLQFLFEYFSETQRNKGNFPGRFSGRQFSNSRSEMNVSTLELGDSALYLCAASDEYTDTQYFGPGTRLTVL.

The chain uses TRBV5-1 and TRBJ1-1, with D maybe TRBD1 (5 bases). CDR1 is SGHRS, CDR2 YFSETQ, per germline. V was pared by 0 bases and J by 0 bases, with 9 bases between. The CDR3 spans 15 residues. CDR3 coding DNA: TGCGCCAGCAGCTTGGGACAGACCTTGAACACTGAAGCTTTCTTT. Translated, it gives CASSLGQTLNTEAFF.

The chain carries TRBV7-2 and TRBJ2-7; TRBD2 agrees at 9 bases. The CDR3 spans 16 residues. V lost 6 bases and J lost 4; bases outside the gene matches: 13. Germline-derived CDR1 and CDR2 are SGHTA and FQGNSA. CDR3 DNA sequence: TGTGCCAGCAGTCCCCTTCTCTTTCTAGCGGGATACGAGCAGTACTTC. Amino acid sequence: CASSPLLFLAGYEQYF.

The V gene is TRBV7-9, the J gene TRBJ1-3, with TRBD1 as a possible D gene (6 bases). Trimming left V 5 bases short and J 7 bases short, with 15 bases between. This CDR3 spans 14 amino acids. The germline gives CDR1 SEHNR, CDR2 FQNEAQ (reference sequence). The CDR3 reads CASSLNRDRNTIYF. The CDR3 DNA sequence: TGTGCCAGCAGCCTTAACAGGGACCGGAACACCATATATTTT.

The chain's CDR3 is CAISMTGNTGELFF. The CDR3 DNA reads TGTGCCATCAGCATGACTGGGAACACCGGGGAGCTGTTTTTT. The chain employs TRBV10-3 and TRBJ2-2; D is uncertain. Germline V gene sequence: CDR1 ENHRY, CDR2 SYGVKD. V gave up 6 bases and J gave up 1 base, with 9 bases separating them. The CDR3 spans 14 residues.

DNA for the CDR3: TGTGCTAGTGGTTTGGACCTCAGTGGAAACACCATATATTTT. Amino acid sequence: CASGLDLSGNTIYF. The chain links TRBV12-5 to TRBJ1-3; unclear D gene. With 1 base removed from V and 3 bases from J, the gap between germline ends came to 7 bases. From germline, CDR1 is LGHNT and CDR2 FRNRAP. The CDR3 runs to 14 residues.

The V and J genes are TRBV18 and TRBJ1-1, with a possible D match to TRBD1 (6 bases). V lost 1 base, J lost 4 bases, and 7 bases lay in between. This CDR3 has 13 residues. Germline-derived CDR1 and CDR2 are KGHSH and LQKENI. CDR3 coding DNA: TGTGCCAGCTCACCACGGACAGTCACTGAAGCTTTCTTT. It codes for CASSPRTVTEAFF.

The chain recombines TRBV30 with TRBJ1-1; D might be TRBD1 (6 bases). Germline CDR1 and CDR2: GTSNPN and SVGIG (reference sequence). V was clipped by 5 bases and J by 4 bases, with 14 bases between them. The CDR3 is made up of 13 amino acids. The CDR3 sequence is CAWLAGALTEAFF. DNA for the CDR3: TGTGCCTGGCTGGCAGGGGCTCTCACTGAAGCTTTCTTT.

The chain has TRBV15 and TRBJ1-5, with unresolved D. Trimming stripped 2 bases from V and 0 bases from J, with 5 bases between. Germline loops: CDR1 LNHNV, CDR2 YYDKDF (reference sequence). This CDR3 has 14 residues. The CDR3 nucleotides read TGTGCCACCAGCAGATACGGTAGCAATCAGCCCCAGCATTTT. Amino acids: CATSRYGSNQPQHF.

This clone was seen a few times. V usage is TRBV6-1 and J usage is TRBJ1-4, with no clear D. The germline CDR1 and CDR2 sequences are MNHNS and SASEGT. V lost 2 bases, J lost 3 bases, and 13 bases lay in between. The CDR3 has 16 amino acids. The DNA of the CDR3 is TGTGCCAGCAGTGAACGCCCCATCCCGGCTAATGAAAAACTGTTTTTT. The encoded protein is CASSERPIPANEKLFF.